A single sample is the source of the 30 T cell receptor beta chains below, sequenced in a study of OX40 agonist ivuxolimab in advanced cancers. Clones were read by immunoSEQ multiplex PCR, and TCRdb kept only the in-frame ones, dropping some. This table holds fewer than 25,000 clones, over 75% found once. Sequenced here: CD4+ or CD8+ T cells sorted from blood, sampled in a trial of the OX40 agonist ivuxolimab. These receptors were collected from an adult with an advanced solid tumor such as melanoma, head and neck, liver or kidney cancer.

This rearrangement joins TRBV13 to TRBJ2-1; 7 bases are shared with TRBD2. The CDR3 is made up of 17 amino acids. Germline V gene data show CDR1 as PRHDT and CDR2 as FYEKMQ (reference sequence). V gave up 3 bases and J gave up 7 bases; unmatched junction bases: 15. This chain's CDR3 is CASSFRTGTIYYNEQFF. CDR3 nucleotides: TGTGCCAGCAGCTTTAGGACCGGGACTATCTACTATAATGAGCAGTTCTTC.

The chain couples TRBV27 to TRBJ2-3, with 8 bases aligning to TRBD2. Losses at the gene ends were 5 bases for V and 5 bases for J; bases not matched to a gene: 15. Germline CDR1 reads MNHEY; CDR2 reads SMNVEV (reference sequence). This CDR3 is built from 17 residues. The CDR3 DNA reads as TGTGCCAGCAGTCCGATCAGCGGGAGCCCTCTCGTAGATACGCAGTATTTT. Encoded protein: CASSPISGSPLVDTQYF.

J is TRBJ2-7 and V is TRBV10-2; D unclear. CDR3 size: 12 residues. Trimming cost V 6 bases and J 2 bases, with 8 bases left between them. CDR1 is WSHSY, CDR2 SAAADI, per germline. The CDR3 DNA is TGCGCCAGCAGCGGGTCTCCCTACGAGCAGTACTTC. It is translated as CASSGSPYEQYF.

This clone was observed a single time. The V gene is TRBV30, the J gene TRBJ2-2; D perhaps matches TRBD1 (5 bases). The V and J ends lost 2 bases and 3 bases respectively, with 13 bases between them. The CDR3 length is 15 residues. Germline-derived CDR1 and CDR2 are GTSNPN and SVGIG (reference sequence). The CDR3 DNA is TGTGCCTGGAGTCTGGCAGGGTCTTACACCGGGGAGCTGTTTTTT. It yields the protein CAWSLAGSYTGELFF.

The gene calls are TRBV27 and TRBJ2-7; TRBD1 matches at 9 bases. This CDR3 is 16 amino acids long. Germline CDR1 is MNHEY and CDR2 is SMNVEV (reference sequence). V was clipped by 6 bases and J by 3 bases; unmatched bases: 12. The CDR3 sequence is CASRHRSKGQGYEQYF. CDR3 in DNA: TGTGCCAGCAGACACCGTTCTAAGGGACAGGGCTACGAGCAGTACTTC.

The V and J genes are TRBV5-5 and TRBJ1-1; the D is unclear. CDR3 length: 16 residues. CDR1 is SGHKS and CDR2 is YYEKEE in the germline V gene (reference sequence). V gave up 4 bases and J gave up 9 bases, with 25 bases separating them. The CDR3: CASSPQLVGSTSKAFF. The DNA of the CDR3 is TGTGCCAGCAGCCCCCAGTTGGTGGGGAGCACCTCAAAAGCTTTCTTT.

The count of this clone is one. The chain has TRBV7-8 and TRBJ2-1; 11 nucleotides align to TRBD2. Germline V CDR1 and CDR2: SGHVS, FQNEAQ. CDR3 length equals 16 residues. Germline trimming cut 5 bases from V and 8 bases from J; bases unmatched to any gene: 11. The CDR3 DNA sequence: TGTGCCAGCAGCGGTCGTGTAGCGGGAGGGCCAGATGAGCAGTTCTTC. This codes for CASSGRVAGGPDEQFF.

The chain uses TRBV7-8 and TRBJ2-1; D call uncertain. Trimming left V 2 bases short and J 8 bases short, with 7 bases between. CDR1 and CDR2 from the germline V gene are SGHVS and FQNEAQ. The CDR3 has 12 amino acids. This CDR3 is CASSLWVDEQFF. The CDR3 region has the DNA TGTGCCAGCAGCTTATGGGTCGATGAGCAGTTCTTC.

J is TRBJ1-5 and V is TRBV28; D call uncertain. Germline V CDR1 and CDR2: MDHEN, SYDVKM. The CDR3 sequence is 13 residues long. V was trimmed by 6 bases and J by 4 bases, leaving 10 bases between them. CDR3 protein: CASSTTTNQPQHF. The CDR3 DNA reads as TGTGCCAGCAGCACTACTACTAATCAGCCCCAGCATTTT.

This chain links TRBV9 with TRBJ1-4, with D possibly TRBD1 on 5 matching bases. This CDR3 spans 15 amino acids. The ends were cut back, 4 bases at V and 2 bases at J, with 12 bases in the middle. CDR1 and CDR2 from the germline V gene are SGDLS and YYNGEE. CDR3 residues: CASSLSGTTNEKLFF. The DNA for the CDR3 is TGTGCCAGCAGCTTAAGCGGGACCACTAATGAAAAACTGTTTTTT.

The rearrangement uses TRBV9 and TRBJ1-3; unclear D gene. This CDR3 region has 15 residues. From germline, CDR1 is SGDLS and CDR2 YYNGEE. Trimming removed 0 bases from V and 0 bases from J, with 7 bases in between. This CDR3 is CASSVDPNSGNTIYF. In DNA, the CDR3 is TGTGCCAGCAGCGTAGACCCAAACTCTGGAAACACCATATATTTT.

V and J are TRBV9 and TRBJ2-7; tentative D call: TRBD1 (5 bases). Germline CDR1 is SGDLS and CDR2 is YYNGEE. V shed 4 bases and J shed 3 bases, with 14 bases lying between them. The CDR3 extends over 14 amino acids. This CDR3 reads CASSRGTGNYEQYF. CDR3 in DNA: TGTGCCAGCAGCAGAGGTACAGGAAACTACGAGCAGTACTTC. Full variable domain (rest looked up from reference TRBV9 and TRBJ2-7): DSGVTQTPKHLITATGQRVTLRCSPRSGDLSVYWYQQSLDQGLQFLIQYYNGEERAKGNILERFSAQQFPDLHSELNLSSLELGDSALYFCASSRGTGNYEQYFGPGTRLTVT.

V is TRBV21-1 and J is TRBJ2-3; TRBD2, as called in the table, went unchecked against the DNA. TRBV21-1 is listed as a pseudogene. The CDR3 covers 16 residues. The CDR3 coding sequence is TGTGCCAGCAGCCCCCGGGACGGGAGGCCCAGGGATACGCAGTATTTT. Amino acids: CASSPRDGRPRDTQYF.

This chain joins TRBV7-8 and TRBJ2-5, with a weak D call TRBD2 (7 bases). Trimming removed 1 base from V and 4 bases from J, with 10 bases in between. In germline, CDR1 is SGHVS, CDR2 FQNEAQ. The CDR3 length is 14 residues. CDR3: CASSLGRGGETQYF. CDR3 sequence (DNA): TGTGCCAGCAGCTTAGGGAGGGGGGGAGAGACCCAGTACTTC.

In the case of this clone: Because the CDR3 is missing its conserved closing phenylalanine or tryptophan, this is likely a read error. This chain uses TRBV14 with TRBJ1-2, with 10 bases identical to TRBD1. V gave up 3 bases and J gave up 6 bases; unmatched junction bases: 19. This CDR3 contains 19 residues. Germline assignment: CDR1 SGHDN and CDR2 FVKESK. CDR3 region: CASSHYDILGTGDENGYTL. CDR3 coding DNA: TGTGCCAGCAGCCATTATGACATTCTTGGGACAGGGGACGAGAATGGCTACACCCTC.

The chain links TRBV7-6 to TRBJ2-1, with D hard to call. In germline, CDR1 is SGHVS, CDR2 FNYEAQ. V lost 6 bases, J lost 10 bases, and 16 bases lay in between. The CDR3 extends over 13 amino acids. In DNA form, the CDR3 reads TGTGCCAGCAGTCCTACAATTATCCCAGAGCAGTTCTTC. This gives the protein CASSPTIIPEQFF.

The V and J genes are TRBV9 and TRBJ2-1; D may correspond to TRBD1 or TRBD2 (5 bases each). CDR1 is SGDLS, CDR2 YYNGEE, per germline. V was cut by 0 bases and J by 4 bases, with 14 bases left in between. CDR3 length: 16 amino acids. Here the CDR3 reads CASSVDRWGYYNEQFF. In nucleotides, the CDR3 is TGTGCCAGCAGCGTAGATAGGTGGGGGTATTACAATGAGCAGTTCTTC. Complete variable domain (other parts from reference TRBV9 and TRBJ2-1): DSGVTQTPKHLITATGQRVTLRCSPRSGDLSVYWYQQSLDQGLQFLIQYYNGEERAKGNILERFSAQQFPDLHSELNLSSLELGDSALYFCASSVDRWGYYNEQFFGPGTRLTVL.

The chain combines TRBV19 with TRBJ2-7, with no clear D. V gave up 1 base and J gave up 7 bases, with 17 bases separating them. The CDR3 totals 15 residues. CDR1 and CDR2 (germline): LNHDA, SQIVND (reference sequence). The CDR3 DNA reads TGTGCCAGTAGTATAGCCCCGACCGACTCCTTGGAGCAGTACTTC. Translated, it gives CASSIAPTDSLEQYF.

The chain combines TRBV11-2 with TRBJ2-1; D is uncertain. The V gene lost 1 base and the J gene lost 4 bases, with 11 bases spanning the gap. The V gene's germline CDR1 is SGHAT and CDR2 FQNNGV. This CDR3 comprises 15 residues. This CDR3 reads CASSLVAGFYNEQFF. The CDR3 region has the DNA TGTGCCAGCAGCTTAGTGGCAGGATTTTACAATGAGCAGTTCTTC.

The chain joins TRBV15 to TRBJ2-1; 12 bases align to TRBD2. Per the germline V gene, CDR1 is LNHNV and CDR2 is YYDKDF (reference sequence). The CDR3 is 19 amino acids. Unmatched junction bases numbered 16, after V lost 1 base and J lost 9 bases. The CDR3 is CATSRVRTSGATDTFEQFF. In nucleotides, the CDR3 is TGTGCCACCAGCAGAGTTCGGACTAGCGGGGCCACGGACACTTTTGAGCAGTTCTTC.

J is TRBJ2-4 and V is TRBV5-1; 9 nucleotides align to TRBD2. Trimming took 6 bases from V and 7 from J; bases not matched to a gene: 11. CDR1 and CDR2 from the germline V gene are SGHRS and YFSETQ. The CDR3 sequence is 15 residues long. The CDR3 sequence is CASTPTGSGSNIQYF. The DNA for the CDR3 is TGCGCCAGCACCCCAACGGGTAGCGGGAGCAACATTCAGTACTTC.

In its sample, this clone ranks as medium-sized. The chain is built from TRBV11-3 and TRBJ2-3; either TRBD1 or TRBD2 may supply D (5 bases each). This CDR3 contains 14 residues. Per the germline V gene, CDR1 is SGHNT and CDR2 is YENEEA. V shed 4 bases and J shed 2 bases, with 10 bases lying between them. CDR3 sequence: CASSSGPNTDTQYF. The CDR3 DNA reads TGTGCCAGCAGCTCGGGACCGAACACAGATACGCAGTATTTT.

The rearrangement links TRBV13 to TRBJ2-7; D ambiguous. The V and J ends lost 1 base and 4 bases respectively, with 11 bases between them. From germline, CDR1 is PRHDT and CDR2 FYEKMQ (reference sequence). The CDR3 runs 14 residues. The CDR3 coding sequence is TGTGCCAGCAGCTTAGCGGGTTACAGTTACGAGCAGTACTTC. Its translation is CASSLAGYSYEQYF.

The chain couples TRBV7-6 to TRBJ2-7; 8 bases fit TRBD2. The ends lost 3 bases at V and 2 bases at J; junction bases unmatched: 3. The CDR3 has 14 residues. The germline gives CDR1 SGHVS, CDR2 FNYEAQ. CDR3 residues: CASSFTGGTYEQYF. CDR3 nucleotide sequence: TGTGCCAGCAGCTTCACGGGAGGGACCTACGAGCAGTACTTC.

V gene TRBV7-9 combines with J gene TRBJ1-3; D gene uncertain. The germline V and J ends were trimmed by 1 base and 2 bases, with 6 bases remaining between them. CDR3 length equals 14 residues. The germline CDR1 and CDR2 sequences are SEHNR and FQNEAQ (reference sequence). CDR3 protein: CASSLGEPGNTIYF. DNA of the CDR3: TGTGCCAGCAGCTTAGGGGAACCTGGAAACACCATATATTTT. Looking up the rest from reference TRBV7-9 and TRBJ1-3 gives the full variable domain: DTGVSQNPRHKITKRGQNVTFRCDPISEHNRLYWYRQTLGQGPEFLTYFQNEAQLEKSRLLSDRFSAERPKGSFSTLEIQRTEQGDSAMYLCASSLGEPGNTIYFGEGSWLTVV.

The rearrangement uses TRBV10-3 and TRBJ2-1; 11 positions match TRBD2. The CDR3 consists of 17 residues. Trimming at V came to 3 bases and at J to 4 bases, leaving 8 bases not matched to a gene. Germline CDR1 is ENHRY and CDR2 is SYGVKD. The CDR3 bases are TGTGCCATCAGTGAACCGGGACTAGCGGTACGGTACAATGAGCAGTTCTTC. Protein product: CAISEPGLAVRYNEQFF.

The J gene is TRBJ1-1, the V gene TRBV4-3; possible D gene TRBD1, 6 bases. Germline CDR1 LGHNA, CDR2 YSLEER. The CDR3 contains 15 residues. V gave up 0 bases and J gave up 0 bases, with 8 bases separating them. CDR3 sequence: CASSQEYRVNTEAFF. CDR3 sequence (DNA): TGCGCCAGCAGCCAAGAATACAGGGTGAACACTGAAGCTTTCTTT.

This chain joins TRBV6-5 and TRBJ2-1, with D uncertain. This CDR3 spans 14 amino acids. V gave up 5 bases and J gave up 4 bases, with 12 bases separating them. Germline values: CDR1 MNHEY, CDR2 SVGAGI. CDR3 in amino acids: CASSEWAVYNEQFF. CDR3 nucleotides: TGTGCCAGCAGTGAATGGGCCGTTTACAATGAGCAGTTCTTC.

This chain joins TRBV13 and TRBJ1-1; D remains ambiguous. V was clipped by 0 bases and J by 4 bases, with 18 bases between them. The CDR3 has 17 amino acids. CDR1 and CDR2 from the germline V gene are PRHDT and FYEKMQ (reference sequence). As DNA, the CDR3 is TGTGCCAGCAGCTTAGGGAGCCCCTTTTCTATACGCACTGAAGCTTTCTTT. This encodes CASSLGSPFSIRTEAFF.

The chain couples TRBV5-4 to TRBJ1-2; D gene ambiguous. Germline loops: CDR1 SGHNT, CDR2 YYREEE (reference sequence). The CDR3 loop spans 16 amino acids. The V gene lost 2 bases and the J gene lost 6 bases, with 20 bases spanning the gap. The CDR3 nucleotides read TGTGCCAGCAGCTTCTCAGTCATTACAAAATCTAATGGCTACACCTTC. Its protein product is CASSFSVITKSNGYTF.